This T cell receptor beta chain was sequenced during a study of long-term antiretroviral therapy in people with HIV (dated by TCRdb to 2022 to 2024). Turning to the overall study: Collection of the earliest samples took place about a decade ahead of the 2015 WHO recommendation for immediate ART, at a time when ART was typically delayed until CD4 counts fell. About 35% of the 30 participants with HIV were female. The cohort contributed 150 to 200 cryopreserved PBMC samples from fewer than 35 adults with confirmed HIV infection, collected serially over a mean of around 6 years (range 1-12). No cross-contamination during QIAcube processing was shown when test extractions of a monoclonal T-cell line were performed alongside about 30 polyclonal samples. This retrospective serial study examined whether starting ART and sustained HIV suppression were associated with changes in the composition and diversity of the TRB repertoire in peripheral blood. Points the paper makes about the study in general: Inferences about post-ART repertoire changes are limited because no data were available on ART adherence, viral resistance or therapy changes. Limited PBMC availability meant only the TCR beta chain was sequenced, without alpha chain pairing. The samples were dated from about 2004 to 2018, and the ART regimens that were used may be less effective than current ART regimens. Because cell numbers in pre-ART samples were limited, unsorted PBMC were profiled instead of sorted CD4+ and CD8+ T cells. A significant increase in TRB diversity was found to be associated with ART initiation, although TRB diversity was observed to remain significantly below that of transplant donor controls even after long-term ART. Compared with controls, HIV repertoires had narrower CDR3 length ranges, and the network structure pointed to an antigen-experienced repertoire that shifted only slightly toward naive after ART. Expanded TRB clones identified before ART initiation dominated the repertoire across all time points, though the dominance fluctuated and decreased in many PLHIV after ART.

The immunoSEQ hsTCRB v3.0 assay was used at survey level resolution to sequence the TRB variable region. A depth of about 35,000-55,000 T-cell genomes per sample was targeted for TRB sequencing. An Illumina MiSeq with a v3 150-cycle kit was used to sequence the pooled TRB libraries. In the authors' own workflow: Repertoire analysis was run in R within a reproducible Nextflow workflow that covered QC, data transformation and analysis. LymphoSeq2, an R package for AIRR-Seq data exploration, was used to implement custom analyses. A handful of samples yielding fewer than 5000 total TRB sequences were excluded, leaving around 200 analyzed HIV repertoires. Among the 170 to 200 retained HIV repertoires, 59 were collected before ART initiation and more than 120 after ART initiation. Each repertoire was downsampled to 5000 TRB nucleotide sequences, and summary statistics were averaged across 100 downsampling iterations. The analysis kept only TRB sequences whose CDR3 regions were at least seven amino acids long. A Shannon entropy-derived clonality score and the Gini coefficient were used to measure diversity. Repertoire networks linked the top 5000 CDR3 amino acid sequences whenever two sequences differed by an edit distance of one. For TRB CDR3 amino acid sequences, GLIPH2 was used to predict antigen specificity groups and MHC restriction. Known CMV, EBV, HIV or tissue antigen associations were flagged by matching CDR3 amino acid sequences against VDJdb and McPAS-TCR. Pre-ART, post-ART and control groups were compared with Wilcoxon signed-rank tests and Holm-Bonferroni correction. As stored in TCRdb, this immuneACCESS dataset retains in-frame rearrangements with V and J assigned. A fraction of the clones does not appear; measured against another copy, unresolved V genes explain less than half of the discrepancy, and the remainder lacks a known reason. The V and J calls and the clone size are those of that table, but D and trimming were determined from the DNA. The sample profile shows tens of thousands of clones; approximately 88% of them were found once. The ten largest clones add up to roughly a tenth of the sample.

To be included, a participant needed at least one PBMC sample from before ART initiation plus at least two post-ART samples. All participants with HIV were treated in the United States of America. Before DNA extraction, cryopreserved samples containing about 0.9-10 million PBMC were thawed and washed. At the time of the earliest PBMC sample for each participant with HIV, ages ranged from 23 to 54 years. PBMC samples were contributed by each participant from 1-4 timepoints before ART initiation and 2-8 timepoints after ART initiation, with a median of 7 samples. For every participant, serial HIV viral load, CD4+ T-cell count, ART history and demographic data were obtained. Genomic DNA was extracted from unsorted PBMC with a Qiagen kit on a QIAcube, with processing performed in batches of 12 samples. The V end loses 6 bases and the J end loses 4 bases, and a stretch of 9 bases separates them. Taken from the germline V gene, the CDR1 and CDR2 loops are SQVTM and ANQGSEA. The CDR3 contains 12 residues, cysteine and phenylalanine counted. Left in the record is the CDR3 DNA by itself, 36 bases read in frame from the first base.

As regards this clone: Its antigen is not yet known. Base qualities are not recorded, but no much larger clone differs from it by a single base.

Here the chain combines TRBV29-1 and TRBJ2-2; the D gene is possibly TRBD1 or TRBD2, with 5 bases matching each. The receptor comes from a man aged 25-45 years with HIV. Sample: unsorted PBMCs, taken nearly 2.9 years after starting antiretroviral therapy. CDR3 protein: CSVWDPTGELFF. The nucleotide sequence reads as follows: TGCAGCGTGTGGGACCCCACCGGGGAGCTGTTTTTT.